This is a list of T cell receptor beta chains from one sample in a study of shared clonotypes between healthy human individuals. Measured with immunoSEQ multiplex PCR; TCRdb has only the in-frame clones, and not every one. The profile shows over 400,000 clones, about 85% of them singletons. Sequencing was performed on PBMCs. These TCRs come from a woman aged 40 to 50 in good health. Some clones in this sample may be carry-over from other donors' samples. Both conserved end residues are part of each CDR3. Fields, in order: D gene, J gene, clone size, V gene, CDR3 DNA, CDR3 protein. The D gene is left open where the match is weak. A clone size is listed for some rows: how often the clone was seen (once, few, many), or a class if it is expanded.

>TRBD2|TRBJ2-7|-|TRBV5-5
TGTGCCAGCAGCTGGGCCGGGACTAGCGTGTACTACGAGCAGTACTTC
CASSWAGTSVYYEQYF
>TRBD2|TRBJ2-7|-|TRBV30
TGTGCCTGGGCCCTCGGTGCGGGAGGTTCCTACGAGCAGTACTTC
CAWALGAGGSYEQYF
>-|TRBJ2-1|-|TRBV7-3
TGTGCCAGCAGCTTAAGTGTGGACAATGAGCAGTTCTTC
CASSLSVDNEQFF
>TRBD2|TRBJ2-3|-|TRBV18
TGTGCCAGCTCACTCGTAGCGGGGCAGGAAGATACGCAGTATTTT
CASSLVAGQEDTQYF
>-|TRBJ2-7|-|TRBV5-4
TGTGCCAGCAGCGCGTCCGGGACCACCTACGAGCAGTACTTC
CASSASGTTYEQYF
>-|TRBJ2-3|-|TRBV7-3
TGTGCCAGCAGCTTCTCCGGGACTAGCACAGATACGCAGTATTTT
CASSFSGTSTDTQYF
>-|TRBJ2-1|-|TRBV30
TGTGCCTGGACGGGGGGAGGGGGTAACAATGAGCAGTTCTTC
CAWTGGGGNNEQFF
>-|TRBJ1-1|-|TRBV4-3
TGCGCCAGCAGCCAAGAGGGCGGGGTGAACACTGAAGCTTTCTTT
CASSQEGGVNTEAFF
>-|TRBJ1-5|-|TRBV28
TGTGCCAGCAGTTTATCCCCCTACGGCAATCAGCCCCAGCATTTT
CASSLSPYGNQPQHF
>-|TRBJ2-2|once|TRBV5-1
TGCGCCAGCGGAGGTGGTCTAGGGGATCCCAACACCGGGGAGCTGTTTTTT
CASGGGLGDPNTGELFF
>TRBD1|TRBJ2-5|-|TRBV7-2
TGTGTCTCTTCTACAGGGGCCTGGGCAGAGACCCAGTACTTC
CVSSTGAWAETQYF
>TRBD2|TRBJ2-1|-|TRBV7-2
TGTGCCAGCAGCTTAGATTTCGGGGGGGTCAATGAGCAGTTCTTC
CASSLDFGGVNEQFF
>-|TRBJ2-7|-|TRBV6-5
TGTGCCAGCAGTTATAGGCCAGGGGGAGGGTACGAGCAGTACTTC
CASSYRPGGGYEQYF
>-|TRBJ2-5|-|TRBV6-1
TGTGCCAGCAGTGAGCGGGATGGAGGTGAATGGGGGTACTTC
CASSERDGGEWGYF
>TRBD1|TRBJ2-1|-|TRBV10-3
TGTGCCATCAGTGAGTCTGCGACAGGGAATAATGAGCAGTTCTTC
CAISESATGNNEQFF
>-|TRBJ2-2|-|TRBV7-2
TGTGCCAGCAGTTTCAGGGGCGCGGGCACCGGGGAGCTGTTTTTT
CASSFRGAGTGELFF
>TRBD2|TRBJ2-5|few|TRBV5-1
TGCGCCAGCAGCTTGGGACTAGCGGGGAAAGAGACCCAGTACTTC
CASSLGLAGKETQYF
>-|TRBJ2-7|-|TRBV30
TGTGCCTGGAGTAGAGGAGGCTACGAGCAGTACTTC
CAWSRGGYEQYF
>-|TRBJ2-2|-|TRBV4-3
TGCGCCAGCAGCCGCAGGGCCGGGGAGCTGTTTTTT
CASSRRAGELFF
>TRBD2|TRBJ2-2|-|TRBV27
TGTGCCAGCAGAAGGCTAGCGGGAGGAATCACCGGGGAGCTGTTTTTT
CASRRLAGGITGELFF
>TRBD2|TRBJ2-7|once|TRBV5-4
TGTGCCAGCAGCTCTCCTCTTAGCGGGGGGTCCTACGAGCAGTACTTC
CASSSPLSGGSYEQYF
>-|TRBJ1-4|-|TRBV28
TGTGCCAGCAGTTTATCAGGGAACCTTAATGAAAAACTGTTTTTT
CASSLSGNLNEKLFF
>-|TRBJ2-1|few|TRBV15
TGTGCCACCAGCCTCAGCGGGCACTCCTACAATGAGCAGTTCTTC
CATSLSGHSYNEQFF
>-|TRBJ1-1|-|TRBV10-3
TGTGCCATCAGGAAGGGATCCGGCTGGAACACTGAAGCTTTCTTT
CAIRKGSGWNTEAFF
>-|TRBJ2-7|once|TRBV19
TGTGCCAGTAGTATACTGGGTCGGGCTACCTACGAGCAGTACTTC
CASSILGRATYEQYF
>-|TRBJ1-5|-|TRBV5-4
TGTGCCAGCAGCTTGTACGGGGTTGGCCAGCCCCAGCATTTT
CASSLYGVGQPQHF
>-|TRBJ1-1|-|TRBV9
TGTGCCAGCAGCGTAATGGGGGGCACTGAAGCTTTCTTT
CASSVMGGTEAFF
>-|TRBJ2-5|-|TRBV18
TGTGCCAGCTCACCACCCCAAGAGACCCAGTACTTC
CASSPPQETQYF
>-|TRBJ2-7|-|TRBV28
TGTGCCAGCAGTTTGGGCAGAGAGCCCTACGAGCAGTACTTC
CASSLGREPYEQYF
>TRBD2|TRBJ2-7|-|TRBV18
TGTGCCAGCTCACCTCCTGGGACTAGAAAGGGCGAGCAGTACTTC
CASSPPGTRKGEQYF
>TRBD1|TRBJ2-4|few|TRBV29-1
TGCAGCGTTGATGGGCCGGGACAGGAGGACATTCAGTACTTC
CSVDGPGQEDIQYF
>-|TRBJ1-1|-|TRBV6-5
TGTGCCAGCAGTTACTCGGTAGGGGGGCGGTCTGAAGCTTTCTTT
CASSYSVGGRSEAFF
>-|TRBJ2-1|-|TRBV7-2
TGTGCCAGCAGCTTAGGGCGGGACACCGAGCAGTTCTTC
CASSLGRDTEQFF
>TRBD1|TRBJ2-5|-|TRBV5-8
TGTGCCAGCAGCTTAGACAGGGGGCCGGCGGCGTGGTACTTC
CASSLDRGPAAWYF
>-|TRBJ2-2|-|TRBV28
TGTGCCAGCAGTTCTCCCACAGAGAACACCGGGGAGCTGTTTTTT
CASSSPTENTGELFF
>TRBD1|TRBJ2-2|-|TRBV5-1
TGCGCCAGCAGCTCGGCACAGGGGTTAAGGGCCGGGGAGCTGTTTTTT
CASSSAQGLRAGELFF
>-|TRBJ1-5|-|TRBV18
TGTGCCAGCTCACGCCTAACGTACCAGGGAAGCAATCAGCCCCAGCATTTT
CASSRLTYQGSNQPQHF
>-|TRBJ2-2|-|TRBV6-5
TGTGCCAGCAAACCTCCCAGGGGCAACACCGGGGAGCTGTTTTTT
CASKPPRGNTGELFF
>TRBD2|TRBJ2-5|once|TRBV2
TGTGCCAGCAGTGAAGTGGGGGGAGGGGAGACCCAGTACTTC
CASSEVGGGETQYF
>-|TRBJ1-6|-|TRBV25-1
TGTGCCAGCAGTGAGGGGGGCAGGAGGAATTCACCCCTCCACTTT
CASSEGGRRNSPLHF
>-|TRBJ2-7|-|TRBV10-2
TGCGCCAGCAGTGACTCGTGGGAGCAGTACTTC
CASSDSWEQYF
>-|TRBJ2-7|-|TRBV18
TGTGCCAGCTCACCCCGACAGGACCTTCAGTACTTC
CASSPRQDLQYF
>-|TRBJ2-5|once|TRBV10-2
TGCGCCAGCACTCGGCGGGGGCCACAAGAGACCCAGTACTTC
CASTRRGPQETQYF
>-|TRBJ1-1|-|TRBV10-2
TGCGCCAGCAGTGAGAGGGTGCCGAACACTGAAGCTTTCTTT
CASSERVPNTEAFF
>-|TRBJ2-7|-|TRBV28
TGTGCCAGCAGCCTCCCATCGTGGGCCCATTACGAGCAGTACTTC
CASSLPSWAHYEQYF
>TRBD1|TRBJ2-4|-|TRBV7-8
TGTGCCAGCAGCTTACCGACAGGGCGGCAGGCCAAAAACATTCAGTACTTC
CASSLPTGRQAKNIQYF
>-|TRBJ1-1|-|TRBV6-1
TGTGCCAGCAGTGATCTCCGGGACACCATTGAAGCTTTCTTT
CASSDLRDTIEAFF
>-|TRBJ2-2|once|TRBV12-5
TGTGCTAGTGGGTTGTATGGCTCTTTGAAGCTGTTTTTT
CASGLYGSLKLFF
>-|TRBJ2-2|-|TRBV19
TGTGCCAGCCAGCGCGAACTGGACACCGGGGAGCTGTTTTTT
CASQRELDTGELFF
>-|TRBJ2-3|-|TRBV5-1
TGCGCCAGCAGTGAGGCAGATACGCAGTATTTT
CASSEADTQYF
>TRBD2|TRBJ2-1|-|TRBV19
TGTGCCAGTAGTATTTGGCGGGAGAACAATGAGCAGTTCTTC
CASSIWRENNEQFF
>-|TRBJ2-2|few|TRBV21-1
TGTGCCGGTGGACTAGCGGGAGATGAGTGGGACACCGGGGAGCTGTTTTTT
CAGGLAGDEWDTGELFF
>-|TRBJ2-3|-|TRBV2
TGTGCCAGCAGTTTACGGCTAGCGAAAAGCACAGATACGCAGTATTTT
CASSLRLAKSTDTQYF
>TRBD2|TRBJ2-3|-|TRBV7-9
TGTGCCAGCAGCCCATCGGGACTAGCGGGAGGTACGCAGTATTTT
CASSPSGLAGGTQYF
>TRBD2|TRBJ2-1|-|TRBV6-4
TGTGCCAGCAGCGAGCTAGCGGGAGGGCACAATGAGCAGTTCTTC
CASSELAGGHNEQFF
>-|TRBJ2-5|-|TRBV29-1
TGCAGCGTGCGGGCTAGCGTCGAGACCCAGTACTTC
CSVRASVETQYF
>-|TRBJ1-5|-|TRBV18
TGTGCCAGCTCACCAAGGGGAGGGAATCAGCCCCAGCATTTT
CASSPRGGNQPQHF
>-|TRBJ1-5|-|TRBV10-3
TGTGCCATCAGTTCTGACAGGAGCAATCAGCCCCAGCATTTT
CAISSDRSNQPQHF